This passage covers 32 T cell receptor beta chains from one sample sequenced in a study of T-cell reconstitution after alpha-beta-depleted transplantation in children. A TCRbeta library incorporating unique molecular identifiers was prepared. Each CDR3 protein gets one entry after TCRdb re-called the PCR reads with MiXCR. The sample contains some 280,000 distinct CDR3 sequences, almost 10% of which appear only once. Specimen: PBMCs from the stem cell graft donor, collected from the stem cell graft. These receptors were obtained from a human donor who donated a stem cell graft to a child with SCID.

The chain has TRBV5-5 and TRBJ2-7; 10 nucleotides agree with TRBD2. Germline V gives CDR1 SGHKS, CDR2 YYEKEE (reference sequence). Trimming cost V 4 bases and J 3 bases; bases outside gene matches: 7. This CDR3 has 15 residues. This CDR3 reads CASSTGTSVDYEQYF. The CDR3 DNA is TGTGCCAGCAGCACCGGGACTAGCGTGGACTACGAGCAGTACTTC.

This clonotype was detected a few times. The CDR3 DNA is TGTGCCAGCTCACCAGGGACAGCCGTGCTCCACTTT. This codes for CASSPGTAVLHF. This chain uses TRBV18 with TRBJ1-6; 7 bases are shared with TRBD1. The CDR3 has 12 residues. CDR1 is KGHSH and CDR2 is LQKENI in the germline V gene. Trimming at V came to 2 bases and at J to 16 bases, leaving 5 bases not matched to a gene.

The CDR3 DNA sequence: TGCGCCAGCAGCTTAATTACAGGGGCCGGGGAGCTGTTTTTT. Translation gives CASSLITGAGELFF. V is TRBV5-1 and J is TRBJ2-2, with 7 bases identical to TRBD1. This CDR3 is 14 amino acids long. CDR1 and CDR2 from the germline V gene are SGHRS and YFSETQ. The V segment lost 2 bases and the J segment 6 bases; nucleotides outside the gene matches: 4.

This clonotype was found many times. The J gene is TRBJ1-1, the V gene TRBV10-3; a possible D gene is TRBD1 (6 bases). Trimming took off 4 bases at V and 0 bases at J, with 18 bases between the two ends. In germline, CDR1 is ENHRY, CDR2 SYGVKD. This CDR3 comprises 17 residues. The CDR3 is CAISGTDEEGMNTEAFF. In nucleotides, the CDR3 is TGTGCCATCAGTGGGACAGATGAGGAGGGGATGAACACTGAAGCTTTCTTT.

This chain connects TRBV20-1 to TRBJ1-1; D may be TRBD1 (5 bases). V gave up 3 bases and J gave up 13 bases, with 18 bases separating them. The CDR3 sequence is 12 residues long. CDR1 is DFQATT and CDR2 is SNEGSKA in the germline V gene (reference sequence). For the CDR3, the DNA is TGCAGTGCTAGGGACATAGAAGCTGGGGGTTTCTTT. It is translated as CSARDIEAGGFF.

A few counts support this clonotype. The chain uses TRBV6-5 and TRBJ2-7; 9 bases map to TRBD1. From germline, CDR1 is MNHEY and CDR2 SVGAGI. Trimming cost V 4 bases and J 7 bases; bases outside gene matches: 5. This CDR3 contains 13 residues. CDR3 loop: CASSFDRGGEQYF. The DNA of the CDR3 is TGTGCCAGCAGTTTCGACAGGGGGGGAGAGCAGTACTTC.

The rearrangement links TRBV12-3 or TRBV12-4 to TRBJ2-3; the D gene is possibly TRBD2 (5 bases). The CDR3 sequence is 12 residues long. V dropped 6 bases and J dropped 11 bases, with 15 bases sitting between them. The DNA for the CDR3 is TGTGCCAGCAGCGGAGGAATGGAGGTGCAGTATTTT. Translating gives CASSGGMEVQYF.

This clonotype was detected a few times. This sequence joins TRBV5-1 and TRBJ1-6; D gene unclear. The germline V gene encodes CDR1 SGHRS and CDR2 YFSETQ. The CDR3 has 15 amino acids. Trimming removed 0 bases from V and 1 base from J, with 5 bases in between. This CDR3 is CASSLEESYNSPLHF. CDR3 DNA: TGCGCCAGCAGCTTGGAGGAGTCCTATAATTCACCCCTCCACTTT.

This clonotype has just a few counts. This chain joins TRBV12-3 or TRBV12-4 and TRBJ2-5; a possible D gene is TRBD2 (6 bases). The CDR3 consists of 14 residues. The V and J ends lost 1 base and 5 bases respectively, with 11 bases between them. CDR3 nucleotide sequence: TGTGCCAGCAGTTTAGGGGTCGGAGGGGAGACCCAGTACTTC. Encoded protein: CASSLGVGGETQYF.

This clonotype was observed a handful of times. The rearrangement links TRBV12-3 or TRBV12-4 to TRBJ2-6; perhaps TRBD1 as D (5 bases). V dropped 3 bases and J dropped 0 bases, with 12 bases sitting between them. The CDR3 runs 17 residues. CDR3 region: CASSLRQGTSGANVLTF. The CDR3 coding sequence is TGTGCCAGCAGTTTGAGGCAGGGTACCTCTGGGGCCAACGTCCTGACTTTC.

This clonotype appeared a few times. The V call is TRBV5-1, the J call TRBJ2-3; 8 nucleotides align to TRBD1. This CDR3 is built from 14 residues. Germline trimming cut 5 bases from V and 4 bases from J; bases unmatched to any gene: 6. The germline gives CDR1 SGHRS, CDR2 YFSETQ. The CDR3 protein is CASRTGVRADTQYF. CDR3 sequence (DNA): TGCGCCAGCAGGACAGGGGTCAGGGCAGATACGCAGTATTTT.

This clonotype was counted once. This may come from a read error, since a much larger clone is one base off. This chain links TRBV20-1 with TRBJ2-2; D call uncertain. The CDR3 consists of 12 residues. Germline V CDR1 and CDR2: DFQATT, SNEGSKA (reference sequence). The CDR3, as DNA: TGCGGTGCCGAACAATTTGGCGGGGAGCTGTTTTTT. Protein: CGAEQFGGELFF.

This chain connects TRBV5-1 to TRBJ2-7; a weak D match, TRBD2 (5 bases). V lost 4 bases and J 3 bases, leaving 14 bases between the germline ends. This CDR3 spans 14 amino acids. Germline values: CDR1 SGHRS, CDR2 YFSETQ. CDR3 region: CASSPPSGNYEQYF. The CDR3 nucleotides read TGCGCCAGCAGCCCACCCTCGGGGAACTACGAGCAGTACTTC.

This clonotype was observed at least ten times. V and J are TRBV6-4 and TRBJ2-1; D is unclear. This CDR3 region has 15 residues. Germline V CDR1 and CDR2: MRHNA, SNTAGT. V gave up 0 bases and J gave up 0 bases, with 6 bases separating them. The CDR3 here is CASSDSVVSYNEQFF. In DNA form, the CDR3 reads TGTGCCAGCAGTGACTCCGTCGTCTCCTACAATGAGCAGTTCTTC.

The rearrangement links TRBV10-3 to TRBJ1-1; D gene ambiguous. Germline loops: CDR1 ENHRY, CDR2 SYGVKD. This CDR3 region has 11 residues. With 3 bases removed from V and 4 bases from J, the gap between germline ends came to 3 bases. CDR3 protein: CAISDVTEAFF. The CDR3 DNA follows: TGTGCCATCAGTGATGTCACTGAAGCTTTCTTT.

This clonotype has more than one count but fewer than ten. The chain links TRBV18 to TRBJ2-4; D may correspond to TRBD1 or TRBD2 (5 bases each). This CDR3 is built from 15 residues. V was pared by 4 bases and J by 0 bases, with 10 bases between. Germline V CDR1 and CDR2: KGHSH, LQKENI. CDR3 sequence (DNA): TGTGCCAGCTCACGGGACGGTTTAGCCAAAAACATTCAGTACTTC. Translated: CASSRDGLAKNIQYF. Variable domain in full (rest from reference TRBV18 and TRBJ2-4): NAGVMQNPRHLVRRRGQEARLRCSPMKGHSHVYWYRQLPEEGLKFMVYLQKENIIDESGMPKERFSAEFPKEGPSILRIQQVVRGDSAAYFCASSRDGLAKNIQYFGAGTRLSVL.

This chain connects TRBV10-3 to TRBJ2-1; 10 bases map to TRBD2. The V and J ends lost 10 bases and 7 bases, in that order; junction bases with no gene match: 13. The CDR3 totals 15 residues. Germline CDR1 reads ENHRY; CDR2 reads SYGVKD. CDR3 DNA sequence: TGTGCCACCCCCGATAGCGGGGGGCCGGGTAATGAGCAGTTCTTC. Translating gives CATPDSGGPGNEQFF.

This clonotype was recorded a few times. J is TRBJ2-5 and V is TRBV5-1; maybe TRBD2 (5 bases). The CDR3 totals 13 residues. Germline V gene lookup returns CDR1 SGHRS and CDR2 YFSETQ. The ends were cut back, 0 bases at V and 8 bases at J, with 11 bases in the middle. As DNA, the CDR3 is TGCGCCAGCAGCTTGGGGTCGTCGGGAACCCAGTACTTC. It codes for CASSLGSSGTQYF.

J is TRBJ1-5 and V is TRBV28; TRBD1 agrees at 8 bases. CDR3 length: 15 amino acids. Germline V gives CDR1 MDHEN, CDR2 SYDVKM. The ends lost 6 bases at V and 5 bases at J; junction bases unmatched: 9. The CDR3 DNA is TGTGCCAGCAGCGTCGGGGCAGGGGGCCATCAGCCCCAGCATTTT. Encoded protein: CASSVGAGGHQPQHF.

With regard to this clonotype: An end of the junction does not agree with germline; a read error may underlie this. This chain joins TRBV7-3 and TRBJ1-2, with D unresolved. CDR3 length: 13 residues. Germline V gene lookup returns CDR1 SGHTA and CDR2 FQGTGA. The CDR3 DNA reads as TGTGCCAGCAGCCCCGGGAGGGCGGAAGGCTACATCTTC. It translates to CASSPGRAEGYIF.

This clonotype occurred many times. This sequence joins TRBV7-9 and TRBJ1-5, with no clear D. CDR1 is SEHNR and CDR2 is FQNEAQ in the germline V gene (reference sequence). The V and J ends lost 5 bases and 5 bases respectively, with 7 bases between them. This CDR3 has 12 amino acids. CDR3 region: CASSLFDQPQHF. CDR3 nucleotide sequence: TGTGCCAGCAGCCTTTTTGATCAGCCCCAGCATTTT.

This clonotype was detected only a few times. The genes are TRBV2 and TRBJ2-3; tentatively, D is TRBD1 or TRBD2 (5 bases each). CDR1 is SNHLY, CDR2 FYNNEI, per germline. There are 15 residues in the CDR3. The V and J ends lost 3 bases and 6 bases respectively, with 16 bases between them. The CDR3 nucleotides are TGTGCCAGCAGTGAGCGGGCCGATGGGGCGGATACGCAGTATTTT. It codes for CASSERADGADTQYF.

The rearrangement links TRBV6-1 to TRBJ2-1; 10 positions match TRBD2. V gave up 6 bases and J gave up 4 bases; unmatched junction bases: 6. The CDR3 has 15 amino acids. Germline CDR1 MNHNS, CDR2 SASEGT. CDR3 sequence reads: CASRWTSGDYNEQFF. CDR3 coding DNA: TGTGCCAGCAGGTGGACTAGCGGAGATTACAATGAGCAGTTCTTC.

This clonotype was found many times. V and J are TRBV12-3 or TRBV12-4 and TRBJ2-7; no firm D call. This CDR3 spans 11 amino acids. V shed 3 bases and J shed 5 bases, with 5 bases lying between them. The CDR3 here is CASSFEDEQYF. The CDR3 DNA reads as TGTGCCAGCAGTTTTGAGGACGAGCAGTACTTC.

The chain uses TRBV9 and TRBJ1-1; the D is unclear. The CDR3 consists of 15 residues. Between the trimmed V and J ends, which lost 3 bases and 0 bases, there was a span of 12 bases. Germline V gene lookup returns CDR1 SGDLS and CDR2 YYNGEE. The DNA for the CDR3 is TGTGCCAGCAGCGCTACCGACGGGATGAACACTGAAGCTTTCTTT. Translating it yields CASSATDGMNTEAFF.

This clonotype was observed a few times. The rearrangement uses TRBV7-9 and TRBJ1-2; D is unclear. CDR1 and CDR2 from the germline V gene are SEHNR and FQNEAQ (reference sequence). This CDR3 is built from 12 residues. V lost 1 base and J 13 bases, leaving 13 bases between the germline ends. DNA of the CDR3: TGTGCCAGCAGCTTAGTGGACGGTAACACCACCTTC. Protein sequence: CASSLVDGNTTF. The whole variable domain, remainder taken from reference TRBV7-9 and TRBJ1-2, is DTGVSQNPRHKITKRGQNVTFRCDPISEHNRLYWYRQTLGQGPEFLTYFQNEAQLEKSRLLSDRFSAERPKGSFSTLEIQRTEQGDSAMYLCASSLVDGNTTFGSGTRLTVV.

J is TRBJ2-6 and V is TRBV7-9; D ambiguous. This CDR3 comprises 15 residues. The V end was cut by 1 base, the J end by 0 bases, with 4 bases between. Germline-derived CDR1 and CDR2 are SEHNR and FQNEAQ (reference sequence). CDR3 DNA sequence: TGTGCCAGCAGCTTAGGGACCTCTGGGGCCAACGTCCTGACTTTC. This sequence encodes CASSLGTSGANVLTF. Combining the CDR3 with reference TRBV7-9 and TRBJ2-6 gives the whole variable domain DTGVSQNPRHKITKRGQNVTFRCDPISEHNRLYWYRQTLGQGPEFLTYFQNEAQLEKSRLLSDRFSAERPKGSFSTLEIQRTEQGDSAMYLCASSLGTSGANVLTFGAGSRLTVL.

The DNA of the CDR3 is TGCAGTGCTAGAGAAATTGGCTACGAGCAGTACTTC. It encodes CSAREIGYEQYF. V gene TRBV20-1 combines with J gene TRBJ2-7; D remains ambiguous. From germline, CDR1 is DFQATT and CDR2 SNEGSKA (reference sequence). The CDR3 has 12 residues. The ends were cut back, 0 bases at V and 3 bases at J, with 6 bases in the middle.

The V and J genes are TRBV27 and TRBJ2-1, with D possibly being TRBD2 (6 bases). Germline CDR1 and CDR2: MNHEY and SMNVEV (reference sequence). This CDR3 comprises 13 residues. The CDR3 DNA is TGTGCTACGGGGGACCCTCCCTGGAATGAGCAGTTCTTC. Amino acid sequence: CATGDPPWNEQFF.

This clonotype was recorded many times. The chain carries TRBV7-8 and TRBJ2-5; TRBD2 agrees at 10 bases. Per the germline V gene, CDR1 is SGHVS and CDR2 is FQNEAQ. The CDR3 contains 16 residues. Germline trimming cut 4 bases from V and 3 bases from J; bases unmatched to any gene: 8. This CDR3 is CASSSDITSGEETQYF. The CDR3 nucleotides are TGTGCCAGCAGCTCTGACATAACTAGCGGGGAAGAGACCCAGTACTTC.

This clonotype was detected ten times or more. CDR3 residues: CASSHVGRGETQYF. The CDR3 DNA follows: TGTGCCAGCAGCCATGTGGGCAGGGGAGAGACCCAGTACTTC. The rearrangement joins TRBV7-9 to TRBJ2-5; weak D call: TRBD1 (6 bases). The CDR3 sequence is 14 residues long. Germline lookup yields CDR1 SEHNR and CDR2 FQNEAQ (reference sequence). V was clipped by 5 bases and J by 4 bases, with 14 bases between them.

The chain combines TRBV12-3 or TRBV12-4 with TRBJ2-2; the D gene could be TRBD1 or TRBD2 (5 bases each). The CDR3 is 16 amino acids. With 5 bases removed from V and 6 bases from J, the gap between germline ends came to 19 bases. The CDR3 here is CASSPPGRQPPGELFF. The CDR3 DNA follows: TGTGCCAGCAGTCCCCCGGGACGCCAACCCCCCGGGGAGCTGTTTTTT.